This TCR beta chain came from a study of shared clonotypes between healthy human individuals (TCRdb year 2020). Regarding the complete study: Two women and three men aged 18 to 49 years were included in the cohort. Per donor, three plates each were used for CD4 naive and CD4 memory, two for CD8 naive, and one for CD8 memory. The study deeply sequenced blood TCR repertoires of five healthy adults to estimate repertoire size and the extent of clonotype sharing between individuals. To increase sequencing depth and limit assay-specific biases, different laboratories used diverse techniques to prepare libraries and sequence TCR repertoires. Between about 0.85 and 9.5 billion PBMCs per donor were obtained by leukapheresis.

Deletion took 6 bases off V and 7 bases off J, with a span of 14 bases between the germline ends. As encoded in the germline V gene, CDR1 is SGHTS while CDR2 is YDEGEE. Inclusive of the bounding cysteine and phenylalanine, the CDR3 is 13 residues long. Just CDR3 DNA is preserved here, 39 bases in frame from base 1. Concerning this clone itself: Its recognized antigen is unknown. No qualities accompany the bases; no much larger clone lies one base away.

The donors were healthy, HIV-negative adults with no recently reported acute infections or vaccinations. Every donor was a Caucasian adult living in Nashville, Tennessee, USA. CD4+ T cells were enriched through magnetic negative selection, after which naive cells were positively selected on CD45RA and the remaining negative fraction served as the memory subset. After blood collection by leukapheresis, PBMCs were isolated using Ficoll-Histopaque density gradient centrifugation and then cryopreserved in the vapor phase of liquid nitrogen. Analytical flow cytometry was used to check the purity and quantity of each magnetically sorted T cell population. From each sorted fraction, genomic DNA was isolated and quantified by UV absorbance on a Nanodrop 2000c. What the work shows at the level of the full study, not this receptor alone: The small number of donors limited the genetic and exposure-history diversity represented. Across several donors, about 4.5% of naive CD4, roughly 3.8% of naive CD8, roughly 2.2% of memory CD4, and roughly 0.4% of memory CD8 clonotypes were shared. Incomplete sequencing was indicated by rarefaction of sorted-subset datasets, despite the large sequencing depth. Estimated clonotype richness was generally larger for naive than for memory subsets. Pairwise subsampling indicated that sequencing depth was expected to affect the degree of clonotype sharing among donors. Sampling was restricted to blood, and TCR repertoires in tissues likely differ from the TCR repertoires found in blood. Compared with non-shared clonotypes, clonotypes shared by all four sorted-subset donors had higher generation probabilities.

Using the deep immunoSEQ assay, multiplex PCR amplified TCR CDR3 regions from genomic DNA. Extracted genomic DNA from each cell subset was spread evenly across all wells of several immunoSEQ 96-well plates, with each plate serving as a replicate. Each replicate PCR for sorted subsets received about 180 ng genomic DNA, equal to tens of thousands of T cell genomes. Purified libraries were measured with a Qubit 3.0 fluorometer, size-checked on a Bioanalyzer 2100, and measured again with the KAPA Library Quantification kit. Every immunoSEQ 96-well plate was sequenced on a separate single-read 150-cycle Illumina NextSeq 550 flow cell. In the paper's pipeline: Because the immunoSEQ output included only junctional sequences and no quality scores, the filtering could not be the same as the filtering used for full-length reads. Sequences were annotated with PyIR, a Python wrapper for IgBLAST v1.9, and V/J genes and CDR3 were assigned using IMGT germline references. Reads were removed for weak V/J assignments (E-value above 1e-6), missing CDR3, stop codons, out-of-frame junctions, or ambiguous translated residues. A V3J clonotype was defined by an identical inferred V gene, J gene, and CDR3 amino acid sequence. Percentage overlap between repertoires was calculated by dividing the number of shared unique clonotypes by the size of the smaller repertoire. RTK rarefaction, the Chao1 estimator, and Recon v2.1 estimates of unobserved clonotypes were used to assess repertoire richness. Generation probabilities were computed with OLGA for all TCRbeta clonotypes obtained by the gDNA method from a handful of donors. TCRdb took this table from immuneACCESS and kept in-frame rearrangements with V and J called. Such tables lack part of the clones; where checked against another copy, unresolved V genes explain under half of the gap, and the rest is unexplained. D and trimming were read from the DNA, whereas the V and J calls and clone size are those reported in that table. For this sample the table gives approximately 2,300,000 clones, of which around 90% were detected only once. Together, the top ten hold 0.37% of the sample.

The chain couples TRBV5-8 to TRBJ1-5; the D gene assignment is ambiguous. Sequencing was carried out using naive CD4+ T cells from PBMCs. The cell subset or site tag for this specimen amounts to: CD45RA+ positively selected. The TCR originated in a man younger than 35 in good health. Some clones in this sample may be carry-over from other donors' samples. The CDR3 has the sequence CASTTLVSQPQHF. The DNA sequence follows: TGTGCCAGCACCACCTTAGTCTCGCAGCCCCAGCATTTT. Supplemented by the reference TRBV5-8 and TRBJ1-5 proteins around the CDR3, the complete variable domain is EAGVTQSPTHLIKTRGQQATLRCSPISGHTSVYWYQQALGLGLQFLLWYDEGEERNRGNFPPRFSGRQFPNYSSELNVNALELEDSALYLCASTTLVSQPQHFGDGTRLSIL.